The sequence of this TCR beta chain was determined in a study of CD8+CD57+ T cells in acquired aplastic anemia. Study overall: DNA per sorted CD4+ or CD8+ sample ranged about 0.2 to 30 ug, averaging around 3 ug. General study points: Between patients and controls, around 27 CD8+ CDR3 sequences were found in common. The CD8+ Simpson's diversity of patients and controls was not significantly different.

This clonotype has just a few counts. Its antigen remains unidentified. A junction end diverges from the germline sequence, so it may reflect a read error. This CDR3 spans 14 amino acids. CDR1 is DFQATT and CDR2 is SNEGSKA in the germline V gene (reference sequence). TCR beta VDJ and CDR3 were profiled, and genomic DNA was the template. From the reads, TCRdb called clonotypes with MiXCR, one entry per CDR3 protein. This table holds a few hundred thousand distinct CDR3 sequences, over 25% found once. Sequencing was done on patients that had shown CD8+CD57+ cell expansion by flow cytometry. Sequencing was carried out using sorted CD4+, CD8+, or CD8+CD57+ T cells (not recorded which) from PBMCs. This sequence originates from a human donor with aplastic anemia. This chain joins TRBV20-1 and TRBJ1-5, with D perhaps matching TRBD1 (5 bases). The CDR3 is CSARGQFSDQPQHF. In nucleotides, the CDR3 is TGCAGTGCTAGAGGACAGTTTAGCGATCAGCCCCAGCATTTT.